A single sample is the source of the 31 T cell receptor beta chains below, sequenced in a study of blood T cell repertoires in COVID-19. Profiling relied on immunoSEQ multiplex PCR, and the TCRdb table lists in-frame clones only, not all of them. The sample yields 100,000 to 150,000 clones, 81% seen once. Sample: peripheral blood. These receptors were taken from a man aged 25-45 years with COVID-19, enrolled during active disease.

This clone was found a few times. This chain connects TRBV4-1 to TRBJ2-7, with 9 positions matching TRBD1. J lost 6 bases, V lost 5 bases, and 11 bases had no gene match. Germline V gene data show CDR1 as MGHRA and CDR2 as YSYEKL. The CDR3 runs to 15 residues. The CDR3 sequence is CASSKLQGARFEQYF. CDR3 nucleotide sequence: TGCGCCAGCAGCAAATTACAGGGGGCGAGGTTCGAGCAGTACTTC.

The chain uses TRBV12-3 or TRBV12-4 and TRBJ1-2; no clear D gene. The CDR3 loop spans 13 amino acids. V gave up 4 bases and J gave up 6 bases, with 12 bases separating them. CDR3 protein: CASSSSVRDGYTF. In nucleotides, the CDR3 is TGTGCCAGCAGTTCCTCCGTCCGGGATGGCTACACCTTC.

The chain recombines TRBV25-1 with TRBJ1-5, with 7 bases that match TRBD1. This CDR3 has 13 residues. V lost 5 bases and J lost 9; bases outside the gene matches: 7. Germline lookup yields CDR1 MGHDK and CDR2 SYGVNS. In DNA, the CDR3 is TGTGCCAGCAGTAAAGAGGGGGCACGGCCCCAGCATTTT. It translates to CASSKEGARPQHF.

The rearrangement joins TRBV11-2 to TRBJ2-1; D is unresolved. CDR1 and CDR2 from the germline V gene are SGHAT and FQNNGV. This CDR3 contains 12 residues. With 4 bases removed from V and 10 bases from J, the gap between germline ends came to 11 bases. CDR3 bases: TGTGCCAGCAGCTCCATTGACTTGGAGCAGTTCTTC. Amino acid sequence: CASSSIDLEQFF.

This clone showed up just once. J is TRBJ1-3 and V is TRBV28, with 8 nucleotides matching TRBD1. Unmatched junction bases numbered 12, after V lost 5 bases and J lost 0 bases. This CDR3 region has 18 residues. Germline CDR1 reads MDHEN; CDR2 reads SYDVKM. The CDR3 nucleotides read TGTGCCAGCAGTCTTTCCGGGGACAGGCTCCTCTCTGGAAACACCATATATTTT. Residues: CASSLSGDRLLSGNTIYF.

The chain uses TRBV5-4 and TRBJ2-7, with D possibly matching TRBD2 (6 bases). This CDR3 contains 13 residues. Germline V gene lookup returns CDR1 SGHNT and CDR2 YYREEE (reference sequence). The ends were cut back, 1 base at V and 5 bases at J, with 10 bases in the middle. For the CDR3, the DNA is TGTGCCAGCAGCTTGTATTCGGGAGACGAGCAGTACTTC. Its translation: CASSLYSGDEQYF.

The rearrangement uses TRBV15 and TRBJ1-1, with D maybe TRBD1 (6 bases). The germline V gene has CDR1 LNHNV and CDR2 YYDKDF (reference sequence). CDR3 size: 12 residues. Trimming cost V 4 bases and J 9 bases, with 12 bases left between them. CDR3 sequence: CATSMDSVQAFF. The CDR3 nucleotides are TGTGCCACCAGCATGGACAGCGTTCAAGCTTTCTTT.

J is TRBJ1-5 and V is TRBV4-1, with 8 positions matching TRBD1. Germline V gene lookup returns CDR1 MGHRA and CDR2 YSYEKL. J lost 4 bases, V lost 3 bases, and 8 bases had no gene match. CDR3 length: 16 residues. The CDR3 DNA reads TGCGCCAGCAGCCATCCCCGGACAGGGTTGAATCAGCCCCAGCATTTT. It specifies CASSHPRTGLNQPQHF.

The rearrangement uses TRBV23-1 and TRBJ2-5; 7 nucleotides agree with TRBD1. TRBV23-1 is placed among ORFs of uncertain function. The CDR3 is 14 residues long. Trimming cost V 5 bases and J 5 bases; bases outside gene matches: 8. This CDR3 is CASSTTGERETQYF. CDR3 in DNA: TGCGCCAGCAGTACAACAGGGGAGCGGGAGACCCAGTACTTC.

This clone was detected only a few times. The chain combines TRBV7-6 with TRBJ1-6; D possibly corresponds to TRBD1 (5 bases). The germline CDR1 and CDR2 sequences are SGHVS and FNYEAQ. V was shortened by 1 base and J by 7 bases, with 17 bases between the two germline ends. This CDR3 comprises 17 residues. The CDR3 region is CASSLETWGVRNSPLHF. The DNA of the CDR3 is TGTGCCAGCAGCTTAGAGACCTGGGGGGTGAGAAATTCACCCCTCCACTTT.

This chain uses TRBV7-8 with TRBJ2-5; D perhaps matches TRBD2 (5 bases). The CDR3 runs to 15 residues. Germline values: CDR1 SGHVS, CDR2 FQNEAQ. V lost 0 bases, J lost 4 bases, and 12 bases lay in between. CDR3 sequence (DNA): TGTGCCAGCAGCTTAGCTATGGGGAGAGGAGAGACCCAGTACTTC. It encodes CASSLAMGRGETQYF.

The chain carries TRBV29-1 and TRBJ2-1; 7 bases agree with TRBD1. CDR1 SQVTM and CDR2 ANQGSEA come from the germline V gene. CDR3 length equals 10 residues. The ends lost 5 bases at V and 9 bases at J; junction bases unmatched: 1. In DNA, the CDR3 is TGCAGCGTTAGGGGGCCTGAGCAGTTCTTC. Translation: CSVRGPEQFF.

The genes are TRBV21-1 and TRBJ2-4; the table names TRBD2, a call not compared with the DNA. TRBV21-1 constitutes a pseudogene. This CDR3 has 16 amino acids. As DNA, the CDR3 is TGTGCCAGCAGCCCCCCCCCAAGAGAGGCCAAAAACATTCAGTACTTC. Protein product: CASSPPPREAKNIQYF.

The rearrangement uses TRBV4-2 and TRBJ2-2; 10 nucleotides align to TRBD2. The CDR3 has 16 residues. Per the germline V gene, CDR1 is LGHNA and CDR2 is YNFKEQ. V dropped 0 bases and J dropped 4; count of bases not matched to a gene: 2. The CDR3 reads CASSQDPSGGTGELFF. DNA of the CDR3: TGTGCCAGCAGCCAAGACCCTAGCGGGGGCACCGGGGAGCTGTTTTTT.

This clone showed up just a few times. The chain is built from TRBV5-1 and TRBJ1-1; D gene uncertain. The CDR3 sequence is 14 residues long. Germline V gives CDR1 SGHRS, CDR2 YFSETQ. V was trimmed by 4 bases and J by 1 base, leaving 11 bases between them. CDR3 DNA sequence: TGCGCCAGCAGCCCGGGAACCACGAACACTGAAGCTTTCTTT. Amino acids: CASSPGTTNTEAFF.

The genes are TRBV5-4 and TRBJ2-2; 13 positions agree with TRBD2. The trim removed 4 bases at V and 5 bases at J, leaving 5 bases unmatched. The CDR3 has 16 amino acids. Germline values: CDR1 SGHNT, CDR2 YYREEE (reference sequence). The CDR3 bases are TGTGCCAGCAGCCAACGACTAGCGGGGGGAACCGGGGAGCTGTTTTTT. Translation: CASSQRLAGGTGELFF. The complete variable domain, with remaining parts taken from reference TRBV5-4 and TRBJ2-2, reads ETGVTQSPTHLIKTRGQQVTLRCSSQSGHNTVSWYQQALGQGPQFIFQYYREEENGRGNFPPRFSGLQFPNYSSELNVNALELDDSALYLCASSQRLAGGTGELFFGEGSRLTVL.

The CDR3 nucleotides are TGTGCCACCAGTGATGGGACAGGTCAATTCTACAATGAGCAGTTCTTC. Translating it yields CATSDGTGQFYNEQFF. The V call is TRBV24-1, the J call TRBJ2-1; TRBD1 agrees at 8 bases. CDR1 is KGHDR, CDR2 SFDVKD, per germline. The V gene end was trimmed by 3 bases and the J gene end by 3 bases; junction bases not matched to a gene: 6. The CDR3 has 16 residues.

The chain carries TRBV7-2 and TRBJ2-7; 7 bases match TRBD2. Germline V gene data show CDR1 as SGHTA and CDR2 as FQGNSA. This CDR3 comprises 16 residues. J was trimmed by 1 base and V by 5 bases; bases with no gene match: 11. The CDR3 here is CASSDAGTNSSYEQYF. The CDR3 region has the DNA TGTGCCAGCAGCGATGCCGGGACTAATTCTTCCTACGAGCAGTACTTC.

V gene TRBV7-6 combines with J gene TRBJ2-1, with TRBD1 identical over 8 bases. CDR1 SGHVS and CDR2 FNYEAQ come from the germline V gene. The CDR3 is 15 amino acids. V shed 4 bases, J shed 6 bases, and the junction held 8 bases outside the gene matches. CDR3 nucleotides: TGTGCCAGCAGCTCAGTCGCGGGACAGGTCAATGAGCAGTTCTTC. Translated: CASSSVAGQVNEQFF.

This chain connects TRBV10-3 to TRBJ2-7; 9 nucleotides agree with TRBD2. CDR1 ENHRY and CDR2 SYGVKD come from the germline V gene. CDR3 length equals 15 residues. V dropped 0 bases and J dropped 6; count of bases not matched to a gene: 6. This chain's CDR3 is CAISESGGGAGEQYF. The CDR3, as DNA: TGTGCCATCAGTGAGTCCGGCGGGGGGGCGGGCGAGCAGTACTTC.

CDR3 in amino acids: CASSLSSPDTQYF. Written as DNA, the CDR3 is TGTGCCAGCAGTTTATCCTCCCCAGATACGCAGTATTTT. The rearrangement uses TRBV27 and TRBJ2-3, with D uncertain. V dropped 0 bases and J dropped 4 bases, with 5 bases sitting between them. The CDR3 runs 13 residues. In germline, CDR1 is MNHEY, CDR2 SMNVEV (reference sequence).

The J gene is TRBJ1-3, the V gene TRBV3-1 (or the pseudogene TRBV3-2); D is uncertain. V lost 1 base, J lost 0 bases, and 10 bases lay in between. This CDR3 is 16 amino acids long. Per the germline V gene, CDR1 is LGHDT and CDR2 is YNNKEL (reference sequence). The CDR3 region is CASSQAGPASGNTIYF. As DNA, the CDR3 is TGTGCCAGCAGCCAAGCGGGTCCTGCCTCTGGAAACACCATATATTTT.

The J gene is TRBJ2-7, the V gene TRBV2, with D unclear. The V and J ends lost 8 bases and 3 bases respectively, with 14 bases between them. The germline V gene has CDR1 SNHLY and CDR2 FYNNEI. The CDR3 totals 13 residues. This CDR3 reads CASADPHYYEQYF. The CDR3 DNA is TGTGCCAGCGCCGATCCTCACTACTACGAGCAGTACTTC.

The genes are TRBV6-5 and TRBJ2-1; the match to TRBD2 covers 10 bases. The CDR3 extends over 15 amino acids. CDR1 and CDR2 (germline): MNHEY, SVGAGI. Unmatched junction bases numbered 4, after V lost 0 bases and J lost 8 bases. Written as DNA, the CDR3 is TGTGCCAGCAGTTACTCCTTAGCGGGAGGTTATGAGCAGTTCTTC. This sequence encodes CASSYSLAGGYEQFF.

CDR3 DNA: TGTGCCAGCAGGCCCAGGGGGCTCGGTTCACCCCTCCACTTT. Its translation is CASRPRGLGSPLHF. The rearrangement uses TRBV2 and TRBJ1-6; 8 nucleotides line up with TRBD1. V lost 6 bases to trimming and J lost 9 bases; unmatched junction nucleotides: 7. The CDR3 is made up of 14 amino acids. The germline gives CDR1 SNHLY, CDR2 FYNNEI. The entire variable domain, with the rest obtained from reference TRBV2 and TRBJ1-6, is as follows: EPEVTQTPSHQVTQMGQEVILRCVPISNHLYFYWYRQILGQKVEFLVSFYNNEISEKSEIFDDQFSVERPDGSNFTLKIRSTKLEDSAMYFCASRPRGLGSPLHFGNGTRLTVT.

V and J are TRBV7-8 and TRBJ2-7; 7 nucleotides line up with TRBD1. Unmatched junction bases numbered 7, after V lost 5 bases and J lost 0 bases. The CDR3 is 15 amino acids. Germline loops: CDR1 SGHVS, CDR2 FQNEAQ. This chain's CDR3 is CASSPHRTGSYEQYF. CDR3 coding DNA: TGTGCCAGCAGCCCACACCGGACAGGCTCCTACGAGCAGTACTTC.

This clone was seen a single time. The rearrangement joins TRBV10-3 to TRBJ2-3; the match to TRBD2 covers 8 bases. Germline V gives CDR1 ENHRY, CDR2 SYGVKD. This CDR3 is 16 amino acids long. V trimming: 3 bases; J trimming: 4 bases; junction bases outside the gene matches: 9. CDR3 coding DNA: TGTGCCATCAGTGAAAGGAGTAGCGGGGTTTCAGATACGCAGTATTTT. Its translation: CAISERSSGVSDTQYF.

The sample holds a few counts of this clone. The chain is built from TRBV5-8 and TRBJ1-2, with D tentatively TRBD1 (5 bases). The CDR3 runs to 16 residues. CDR1 and CDR2 from the germline V gene are SGHTS and YDEGEE. Trimming took off 4 bases at V and 1 base at J, with 17 bases between the two ends. The CDR3 DNA follows: TGTGCCAGCAGCAGAGCGACAGTCCCTTTTAACTATGGCTACACCTTC. Residues: CASSRATVPFNYGYTF.

The chain couples TRBV30 to TRBJ1-1, with 7 bases that match TRBD1. Per the germline V gene, CDR1 is GTSNPN and CDR2 is SVGIG (reference sequence). This CDR3 spans 18 amino acids. V shed 3 bases, J shed 0 bases, and the junction held 16 bases outside the gene matches. In nucleotides, the CDR3 is TGTGCCTGGAGCCGCTGGAATCCGGGACAGACTTTGAACACTGAAGCTTTCTTT. Its protein product is CAWSRWNPGQTLNTEAFF.

This clone is a singleton in its sample. V and J are TRBV7-9 and TRBJ2-7, with D tentatively TRBD2 (5 bases). This CDR3 spans 15 amino acids. V was trimmed by 5 bases and J by 6 bases, leaving 20 bases between them. Germline V CDR1 and CDR2: SEHNR, FQNEAQ (reference sequence). Here the CDR3 DNA reads TGTGCCAGCAGCCTACCGGGGAAGCTAACTCTCGAGCAGTACTTC. Its translation: CASSLPGKLTLEQYF.

The chain has TRBV30 and TRBJ2-4; TRBD1 might be the D (5 bases). Between the trimmed V and J ends, which lost 3 bases and 6 bases, there was a span of 9 bases. CDR3 length: 12 amino acids. Germline-derived CDR1 and CDR2 are GTSNPN and SVGIG (reference sequence). The CDR3 DNA sequence: TGTGCCTGGAGCGTAGGGGTAAACATTCAGTACTTC. It yields the protein CAWSVGVNIQYF.